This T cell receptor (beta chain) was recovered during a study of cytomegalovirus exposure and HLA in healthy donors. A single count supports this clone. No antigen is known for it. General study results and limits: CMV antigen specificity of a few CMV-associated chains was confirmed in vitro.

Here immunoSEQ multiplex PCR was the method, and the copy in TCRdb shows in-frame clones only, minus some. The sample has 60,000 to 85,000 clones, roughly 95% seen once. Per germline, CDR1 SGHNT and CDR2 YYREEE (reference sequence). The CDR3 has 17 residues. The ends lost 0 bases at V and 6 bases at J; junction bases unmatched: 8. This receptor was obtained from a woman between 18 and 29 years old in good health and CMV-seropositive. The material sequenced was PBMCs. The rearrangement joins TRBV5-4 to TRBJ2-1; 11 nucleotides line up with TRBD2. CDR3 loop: CASSLVRGLAELNEQFF. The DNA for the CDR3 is TGTGCCAGCAGCTTGGTACGGGGACTAGCGGAACTCAATGAGCAGTTCTTC.